This T cell receptor (beta chain) was obtained from a study of T cell repertoires in cytomegalovirus infection. For the study at large: Signatures in public TCR beta sequences pointed to both CMV infection and matching HLA type.

Whole-study results and caveats: The ex vivo response was dominated by HLA-C-restricted CMV-specific TCR beta clonotypes. CMV carriers with the relevant HLA were identified by cumulative public TCR beta family frequency.

About this clonotype: Its antigen is still unknown.

TCRdb re-called the reads with MiXCR, one entry per CDR3 protein. Altogether around 320,000 distinct CDR3 sequences are present, more than 8% being singletons, with the ten largest covering about 4.5%. The germline gives CDR1 LGHNA, CDR2 YNFKEQ. Losses at the gene ends were 3 bases for V and 6 bases for J; bases not matched to a gene: 7. The CDR3 loop spans 15 amino acids. The chain is built from TRBV4-2 and TRBJ2-4, with TRBD1 identical over 8 bases. Sequenced input: PBMCs. The TCR was taken from a human donor in good health (CMV status not recorded). Some clones in this sample may be carry-over from other donors' samples. For the CDR3, the DNA is TGTGCCAGCAGCCACCGACAGGGGTCGGGAAACATTCAGTACTTC. It translates to CASSHRQGSGNIQYF.